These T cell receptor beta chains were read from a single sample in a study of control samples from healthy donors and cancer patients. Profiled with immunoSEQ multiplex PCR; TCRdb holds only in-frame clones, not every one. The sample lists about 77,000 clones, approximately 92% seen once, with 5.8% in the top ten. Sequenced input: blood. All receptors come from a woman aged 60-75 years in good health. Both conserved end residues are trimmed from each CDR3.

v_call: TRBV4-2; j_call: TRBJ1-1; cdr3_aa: ASSQDRGRDNTEAF
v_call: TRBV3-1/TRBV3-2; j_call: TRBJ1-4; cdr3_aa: ASSQVTGGTEKLF
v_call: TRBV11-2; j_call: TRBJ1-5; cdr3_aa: ASSLDRYQPQH
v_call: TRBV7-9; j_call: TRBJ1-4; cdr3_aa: ASSLSGEEGKLF
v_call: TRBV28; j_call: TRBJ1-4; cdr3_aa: ASSRRERLF
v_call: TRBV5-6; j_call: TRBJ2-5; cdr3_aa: ASSPGLRDNQETQY
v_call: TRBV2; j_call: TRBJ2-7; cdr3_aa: ASSGTVTYEQY
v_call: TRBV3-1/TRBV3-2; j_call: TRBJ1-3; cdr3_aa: ASSQVQGLSGNTIY
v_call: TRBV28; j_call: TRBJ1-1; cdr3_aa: ASSETHGEAF
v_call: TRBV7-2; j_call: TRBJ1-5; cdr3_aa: ASSLGGQPNQPQH
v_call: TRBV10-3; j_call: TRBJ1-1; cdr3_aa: AIRGTATEAF